The 27 T cell receptor beta chains below come from one sample, sequenced in a study of T-cell reconstitution after alpha-beta-depleted transplantation in children. Preparation of the TCRbeta library involved a method that used unique molecular identifiers. Using its own MiXCR run on the PCR reads, TCRdb lists one record per CDR3 protein. The top ten clones hold 2% to 3% of a sample with about 500,000 distinct CDR3 sequences, 30% to 35% of them seen once. The input for sequencing was PBMCs from the stem cell graft donor, taken from the stem cell graft. These receptors were collected from a human donor who donated a stem cell graft to a child with aplastic anemia.

This clonotype occurred once. V usage is TRBV21-1 and J usage is TRBJ2-3; the table's D call TRBD1 went unverified against the DNA. TRBV21-1 is designated a pseudogene. CDR3 length: 19 amino acids. CDR3 sequence reads: CASSKGSLRAFASTDTQYF. The CDR3 DNA follows: TGTGCCAGCAGCAAGGGGAGCCTCCGGGCCTTCGCTAGCACAGATACGCAGTATTTT.

The chain joins TRBV6-2 or TRBV6-3 to TRBJ1-5; perhaps TRBD1 as D (5 bases). V was clipped by 6 bases and J by 0 bases, with 12 bases between them. This CDR3 has 15 amino acids. Germline assignment: CDR1 MNHEY and CDR2 SVGEGT. The CDR3 reads CASSLTGYSNQPQHF. The CDR3 nucleotides are TGTGCCAGCAGCTTAACAGGATATAGCAATCAGCCCCAGCATTTT.

The chain uses TRBV29-1 and TRBJ2-1, with 8 positions matching TRBD1. CDR1 SQVTM and CDR2 ANQGSEA come from the germline V gene. Trimming removed 4 bases from V and 8 bases from J; junction bases left unmatched: 10. The CDR3 totals 14 residues. The chain's CDR3 is CSVGYAGGRDEQFF. CDR3 DNA sequence: TGCAGCGTTGGGTATGCAGGGGGCCGCGATGAGCAGTTCTTC.

This clonotype was recorded a few times. V is TRBV7-2 and J is TRBJ2-7, with D tentatively TRBD1 (6 bases). CDR1 and CDR2 from the germline V gene are SGHTA and FQGNSA. This CDR3 has 14 residues. Trimming took off 5 bases at V and 7 bases at J, with 18 bases between the two ends. CDR3 sequence: CASSPRGSAKEQYV. DNA for the CDR3: TGTGCCAGCAGCCCGAGGGGGTCTGCTAAAGAGCAGTACGTC.

This clonotype was seen a few times. The chain couples TRBV5-1 to TRBJ2-1; 8 bases align to TRBD2. Germline V gene data show CDR1 as SGHRS and CDR2 as YFSETQ. The CDR3 loop spans 17 amino acids. The V and J ends lost 4 bases and 7 bases, in that order; junction bases with no gene match: 16. In DNA form, the CDR3 reads TGCGCCAGCAGCACCCTACCGGCGGGAGGAGCGGAAAATGAGCAGTTCTTC. The encoded protein is CASSTLPAGGAENEQFF.

In nucleotides, the CDR3 is TGCAGCGTTGCGGACAGCTACGAGCAGTACTTC. This translates into CSVADSYEQYF. The J gene is TRBJ2-7, the V gene TRBV29-1, with a tentative D call TRBD1 (6 bases). This CDR3 contains 11 residues. Germline assignment: CDR1 SQVTM and CDR2 ANQGSEA. The germline V and J ends were trimmed by 4 bases and 3 bases, with 7 bases remaining between them.

This clonotype was recorded a few times. This sequence joins TRBV5-1 and TRBJ2-5, with 9 bases aligning to TRBD1. The CDR3 covers 16 residues. The V gene's germline CDR1 is SGHRS and CDR2 YFSETQ. With 4 bases clipped from V and 1 base from J, the junction kept 8 bases outside the gene matches. CDR3 nucleotides: TGCGCCAGCAGCAGACAGATGGGACAGGGCCAAGAGACCCAGTACTTC. This encodes CASSRQMGQGQETQYF. Supplemented by reference TRBV5-1 and TRBJ2-5, the full variable domain reads KAGVTQTPRYLIKTRGQQVTLSCSPISGHRSVSWYQQTPGQGLQFLFEYFSETQRNKGNFPGRFSGRQFSNSRSEMNVSTLELGDSALYLCASSRQMGQGQETQYFGPGTRLLVL.

The chain is built from TRBV27 and TRBJ2-2; 8 bases are a match to TRBD1. Germline V gene data show CDR1 as MNHEY and CDR2 as SMNVEV (reference sequence). The ends lost 4 bases at V and 7 bases at J; junction bases unmatched: 5. The CDR3 is 14 residues long. The CDR3: CASSWTGQNGELFF. The CDR3, as DNA: TGTGCCAGCAGTTGGACAGGGCAGAACGGGGAGCTGTTTTTT.

This sequence joins TRBV5-6 and TRBJ1-3; possible D gene TRBD1, 6 bases. Per the germline V gene, CDR1 is SGHDT and CDR2 is YYEEEE. This CDR3 is built from 16 residues. Deletions cut 2 bases from V and 5 bases from J, with 17 bases between. The CDR3 region is CASSFDRTQLRNTIYF. The CDR3 region has the DNA TGTGCCAGCAGCTTTGACAGGACGCAGCTCAGAAACACCATATATTTT.

The V call is TRBV12-3 or TRBV12-4, the J call TRBJ1-2; 11 nucleotides match TRBD1. This CDR3 is 14 amino acids long. The V segment lost 11 bases and the J segment 5 bases; nucleotides outside the gene matches: 10. CDR3 in amino acids: CAVPDRGRGYGYTF. The CDR3 bases are TGTGCCGTCCCGGACAGGGGGCGGGGGTATGGCTACACCTTC.

This clonotype was recorded a few times. The chain has TRBV24-1 and TRBJ2-3; 7 nucleotides match TRBD2. Germline V CDR1 and CDR2: KGHDR, SFDVKD. With V trimmed by 10 bases and J by 1 base, 4 bases remained unmatched. This CDR3 has 13 residues. CDR3: CATTLAGTDTQYF. Written as DNA, the CDR3 is TGTGCCACAACTCTAGCGGGCACAGATACGCAGTATTTT.

This chain connects TRBV5-1 to TRBJ2-1, with 8 bases lining up with TRBD2. CDR3 length: 14 amino acids. CDR1 is SGHRS, CDR2 YFSETQ, per germline. V trimming: 0 bases; J trimming: 8 bases; junction bases outside the gene matches: 4. CDR3 sequence: CASSLGLAMDEQFF. CDR3 in DNA: TGCGCCAGCAGCTTGGGACTAGCGATGGATGAGCAGTTCTTC.

The chain recombines TRBV6-2 or TRBV6-3 with TRBJ2-7, with 11 nucleotides matching TRBD1. Germline loops: CDR1 MNHEY, CDR2 SVGEGT. The CDR3 totals 17 residues. The V and J ends lost 0 bases and 5 bases, in that order; junction bases with no gene match: 9. The CDR3 protein is CASSYSIPGQGAHEQYV. The CDR3 DNA is TGTGCCAGCAGTTACTCGATTCCTGGACAGGGGGCCCACGAGCAGTACGTC.

The chain recombines TRBV4-3 with TRBJ2-1; 7 bases line up with TRBD1. This CDR3 is 15 amino acids long. Unmatched junction bases numbered 2, after V lost 0 bases and J lost 3 bases. Per germline, CDR1 LGHNA and CDR2 YSLEER. This CDR3 reads CASSQDGQDYNEQFF. CDR3 nucleotide sequence: TGCGCCAGCAGCCAAGACGGACAGGACTACAATGAGCAGTTCTTC.

About this clonotype itself: A much bigger clone sits one base away, suggesting this may be a read error. The chain is built from TRBV27 and TRBJ2-7; no reliable D call. The CDR3 extends over 13 amino acids. Germline V lookup: CDR1 MNHEY, CDR2 SMNVEV (reference sequence). This CDR3 is CAISSASSYEQYV. The CDR3 nucleotides read TGTGCCATCAGTTCGGCTAGCTCCTACGAGCAGTACGTC.

This clonotype was detected a few times. This chain connects TRBV14 to TRBJ2-3, with 13 bases fitting TRBD2. This CDR3 is 17 amino acids long. V trimming: 4 bases; J trimming: 5 bases; junction bases outside the gene matches: 9. Germline CDR1 is SGHDN and CDR2 is FVKESK. The chain's CDR3 is CASSRREGLAGRDTQYF. For the CDR3, the DNA is TGTGCCAGCAGCCGACGCGAGGGACTAGCGGGAAGAGATACGCAGTATTTT.

The chain links TRBV27 to TRBJ1-5; a weak D match, TRBD1 (5 bases). The germline V gene encodes CDR1 MNHEY and CDR2 SMNVEV (reference sequence). This CDR3 has 16 residues. V was pared by 8 bases and J by 5 bases, with 22 bases between. In nucleotides, the CDR3 is TGTGCCAGCTACCCTAGAGGTCCAGGGCGGGATCAGCCCCAGCATTTT. Translating gives CASYPRGPGRDQPQHF.

The rearrangement joins TRBV12-3 or TRBV12-4 to TRBJ1-5, with no clear D. V gave up 4 bases and J gave up 0 bases, with 7 bases separating them. The CDR3 is made up of 14 amino acids. This CDR3 is CASSWGDSNQPQHF. The CDR3 coding sequence is TGTGCCAGCAGTTGGGGAGATAGCAATCAGCCCCAGCATTTT.

The chain joins TRBV5-1 to TRBJ2-2, with D uncertain. This CDR3 has 18 amino acids. CDR1 is SGHRS and CDR2 is YFSETQ in the germline V gene. The germline V and J ends were trimmed by 2 bases and 0 bases, with 17 bases remaining between them. CDR3 sequence: CASSFLPGFGSNTGELFF. The CDR3 nucleotides are TGCGCCAGCAGCTTTTTGCCCGGCTTCGGGTCGAACACCGGGGAGCTGTTTTTT.

This sequence joins TRBV12-3 or TRBV12-4 and TRBJ2-3, with D maybe TRBD1 (5 bases). With 3 bases removed from V and 4 bases from J, the gap between germline ends came to 14 bases. The CDR3 has 15 residues. The CDR3 sequence: CASSFWGGPADTQYF. CDR3 coding DNA: TGTGCCAGCAGTTTCTGGGGCGGACCCGCAGATACGCAGTATTTT.

The chain couples TRBV10-1 to TRBJ1-2; 7 bases map to TRBD1. The CDR3 is made up of 12 amino acids. The germline gives CDR1 WNHNN, CDR2 SYGVQD (reference sequence). With 10 bases clipped from V and 8 bases from J, the junction kept 10 bases outside the gene matches. The CDR3 bases are TGCGCCATTCCGACGACAGGGTTGGGCTACACCTTC. Amino acid sequence: CAIPTTGLGYTF.

This clonotype was counted only a few times. The chain links TRBV6-1 to TRBJ1-2; D is undetermined. Germline V gene data show CDR1 as MNHNS and CDR2 as SASEGT. The CDR3 contains 17 residues. V gave up 6 bases and J gave up 0 bases, with 20 bases separating them. This chain's CDR3 is CASRPKGVEITNYGYTF. DNA for the CDR3: TGTGCCAGCAGACCCAAGGGTGTTGAGATAACTAACTATGGCTACACCTTC.

The sample holds a few counts of this clonotype. The J gene is TRBJ1-2, the V gene TRBV20-1; D perhaps matches TRBD1 (5 bases). The CDR3 extends over 12 amino acids. Per germline, CDR1 DFQATT and CDR2 SNEGSKA (reference sequence). The ends were cut back, 7 bases at V and 2 bases at J, with 11 bases in the middle. The chain's CDR3 is CSVPGRNYGYTF. The CDR3 DNA follows: TGCAGTGTTCCGGGACGGAACTATGGCTACACCTTC.

This clonotype appeared a few times. The chain recombines TRBV5-4 with TRBJ2-2; 11 nucleotides agree with TRBD2. This CDR3 comprises 15 residues. The J segment lost 9 bases and the V segment lost 0 bases, leaving 4 bases of the junction unmatched. In germline, CDR1 is SGHNT, CDR2 YYREEE (reference sequence). DNA of the CDR3: TGTGCCAGCAGCTTGGAGACTAGCGGGAACCGGGAGCTGTTTTTT. Amino acid sequence: CASSLETSGNRELFF.

The sample holds a few counts of this clonotype. This chain links TRBV7-2 with TRBJ2-3; possibly TRBD2 for D (7 bases). This CDR3 region has 16 residues. CDR1 and CDR2 from the germline V gene are SGHTA and FQGNSA. V was pared by 1 base and J by 0 bases, with 11 bases between. This CDR3 reads CASSLVGGLSTDTQYF. CDR3 nucleotides: TGTGCCAGCAGCTTAGTGGGGGGGCTTAGCACAGATACGCAGTATTTT.

This clonotype was observed a few times. CDR3 region: CAISEGVGDGYTF. The CDR3 bases are TGTGCCATCAGTGAGGGGGTAGGTGATGGCTACACCTTC. The genes are TRBV10-3 and TRBJ1-2; no reliable D call. Germline-derived CDR1 and CDR2 are ENHRY and SYGVKD. The V and J ends lost 2 bases and 6 bases respectively, with 10 bases between them. This CDR3 has 13 amino acids.

In nucleotides, the CDR3 is TGTGCCAGCAGTCCAGGGGTCTTCCACGTTGGGCAGCCCCAGCATTTT. Translation gives CASSPGVFHVGQPQHF. The chain combines TRBV12-3 or TRBV12-4 with TRBJ1-5, with a tentative D call TRBD1 (6 bases). The CDR3 length is 16 residues. Trimming cost V 5 bases and J 7 bases, with 21 bases left between them.